This T cell receptor beta chain was profiled in a study of T cell responses to AZD1222 COVID-19 vaccine. Regarding the study as a whole: Repertoire sampling was restricted to post-peak T cell response timepoints. Receipt of two AZD1222 doses was followed by a rise in Spike-specific TCR breadth and depth.

This clone was seen only once. The antigen is undetermined. Here immunoSEQ multiplex PCR was the method, and the copy in TCRdb shows in-frame clones only, minus some. The sample has approximately 150,000 clones; 92% are singletons. The clonotype comes from an adult in good health. The material sequenced was peripheral blood, taken on day 0 of MenACWY control vaccination.

CDR3 DNA sequence: TGTGCCAGCAGCCAAGATGGGGGGAGCTATGAGCAGTTCTTC. Protein product: CASSQDGGSYEQFF. The V and J genes are TRBV14 and TRBJ2-1; TRBD2 is a possible D gene (6 bases). V lost 0 bases, J lost 8 bases, and 11 bases lay in between. This CDR3 spans 14 amino acids. Germline V CDR1 and CDR2: SGHDN, FVKESK.